These 9 T cell receptor beta chains originate from one sample sequenced in a study of blood T cell repertoires in COVID-19. Using immunoSEQ multiplex PCR, the repertoire was profiled, and TCRdb retains in-frame clones only, with some absent. The data show 25,000 to 35,000 clones, roughly nine tenths seen once. Material: peripheral blood. These receptors came from a human donor in a cohort sampled during active COVID-19.

The rearrangement links TRBV19 to TRBJ1-2; D possibly corresponds to TRBD1 (6 bases). With 0 bases removed from V and 8 bases from J, the gap between germline ends came to 13 bases. Germline V gene lookup returns CDR1 LNHDA and CDR2 SQIVND (reference sequence). This CDR3 is 14 amino acids long. The CDR3 DNA is TGTGCCAGTAGTATAGACACCGGGGGGCAAGGCTACACCTTC. It yields the protein CASSIDTGGQGYTF.

The count of this clone is one. The CDR3 DNA is TGCGCCAGCAGCTTGGGCGACAGGGCACAGTTCTTC. As protein: CASSLGDRAQFF. This rearrangement joins TRBV5-1 to TRBJ2-1; 7 nucleotides line up with TRBD1. Germline V CDR1 and CDR2: SGHRS, YFSETQ. The CDR3 has 12 amino acids. After removal of 0 bases from V and 13 bases from J, the junction contained 4 bases not matched to a gene.

The V and J genes are TRBV24-1 and TRBJ1-3; D gene ambiguous. The CDR3 is 15 residues long. The V end was cut by 4 bases, the J end by 2 bases, with 11 bases between. Germline V gene lookup returns CDR1 KGHDR and CDR2 SFDVKD. CDR3 nucleotides: TGTGCCACCAGTGACGCGGGTGGGCCTGGAAACACCATATATTTT. This gives the protein CATSDAGGPGNTIYF.

The chain recombines TRBV2 with TRBJ1-5, with no clear D. V was shortened by 8 bases and J by 10 bases, with 21 bases between the two germline ends. Looked up from germline, CDR1 is SNHLY and CDR2 is FYNNEI. The CDR3 totals 14 residues. CDR3 in amino acids: CASGERRNEDPQHF. In nucleotides, the CDR3 is TGTGCCAGCGGGGAGAGACGGAACGAGGATCCCCAGCATTTT.

This clone came up a few times. The V call is TRBV4-3, the J call TRBJ2-1; possibly TRBD1 for D (6 bases). In germline, CDR1 is LGHNA, CDR2 YSLEER. Trimming pared 2 bases from V and 8 bases from J, leaving 7 bases between. The CDR3 totals 12 residues. This CDR3 is CASSQNRDEQFF. CDR3 nucleotide sequence: TGCGCCAGCAGCCAAAACAGGGATGAGCAGTTCTTC.

The V gene is TRBV29-1, the J gene TRBJ2-5, with TRBD2 matching over 7 bases. The junction had 7 bases not matched to a gene; V was cut back by 7 bases and J by 2 bases. The V gene's germline CDR1 is SQVTM and CDR2 ANQGSEA. The CDR3 length is 13 residues. The CDR3, as DNA: TGCAGCGCCGGACTAGGGCGACAAGAGACCCAGTACTTC. This codes for CSAGLGRQETQYF.

The genes are TRBV27 and TRBJ2-5; D may be TRBD2 (6 bases). Trimming cost V 7 bases and J 3 bases, with 15 bases left between them. The CDR3 has 14 residues. Germline V gene lookup returns CDR1 MNHEY and CDR2 SMNVEV (reference sequence). The CDR3 is CASKIQGGEETQYF. Written as DNA, the CDR3 is TGTGCCAGCAAAATCCAGGGAGGAGAAGAGACCCAGTACTTC.

This clone has a single count. The CDR3 region is CASSHLRGPRFF. Here the CDR3 DNA reads TGTGCCAGCAGTCACCTCAGGGGGCCCCGGTTCTTC. The chain carries TRBV6-2 or TRBV6-3 and TRBJ2-1, with 8 bases identical to TRBD1. This CDR3 is 12 amino acids long. J lost 15 bases, V lost 5 bases, and 9 bases had no gene match. From germline, CDR1 is MNHEY and CDR2 SVGEGT.

The V and J genes are TRBV19 and TRBJ2-5; 7 nucleotides agree with TRBD2. V was pared by 5 bases and J by 2 bases, with 2 bases of the junction left unmatched. Germline V gene lookup returns CDR1 LNHDA and CDR2 SQIVND (reference sequence). The CDR3 covers 13 residues. In DNA, the CDR3 is TGTGCCAGTAGTCCTAGCGGACAAGAGACCCAGTACTTC. It yields the protein CASSPSGQETQYF.